This T cell receptor (beta chain) is drawn from a study of cytomegalovirus exposure and HLA in healthy donors. The PCR used 60 Vbeta and 13 Jbeta primers. TCRdb's table, derived via immunoSEQ multiplex PCR, lists solely in-frame clones and lacks some. This sample has roughly 170,000 clones, with roughly 70% found just once. Likely unrecorded immune exposures existed in these nominally healthy donors. The CDR3 spans 16 residues. Germline assignment: CDR1 SEHNR and CDR2 FQNEAQ (reference sequence). The V and J ends lost 0 bases and 2 bases respectively, with 12 bases between them. The V gene is TRBV7-9, the J gene TRBJ2-3, with no clear D. The TCR sequence derives from a girl aged 5-17 years in good health and CMV-seronegative. The specimen was PBMCs. The CDR3 DNA sequence: TGTGCCAGCAGCTTAGCGCCCCGTCTACTCACAGATACGCAGTATTTT. It is translated as CASSLAPRLLTDTQYF. Looking up the rest from reference TRBV7-9 and TRBJ2-3 gives the full variable domain: DTGVSQNPRHKITKRGQNVTFRCDPISEHNRLYWYRQTLGQGPEFLTYFQNEAQLEKSRLLSDRFSAERPKGSFSTLEIQRTEQGDSAMYLCASSLAPRLLTDTQYFGPGTRLTVL.